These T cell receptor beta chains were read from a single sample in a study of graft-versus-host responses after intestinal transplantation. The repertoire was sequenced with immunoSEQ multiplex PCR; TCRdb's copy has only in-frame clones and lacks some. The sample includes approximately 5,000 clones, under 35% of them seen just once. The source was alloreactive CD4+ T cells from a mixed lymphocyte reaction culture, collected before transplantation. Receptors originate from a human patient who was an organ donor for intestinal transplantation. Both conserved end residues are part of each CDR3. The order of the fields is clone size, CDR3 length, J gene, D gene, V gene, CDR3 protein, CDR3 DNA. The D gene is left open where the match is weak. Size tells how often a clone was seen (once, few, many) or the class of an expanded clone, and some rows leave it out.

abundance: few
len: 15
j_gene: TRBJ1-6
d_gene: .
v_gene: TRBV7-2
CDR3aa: CASSFIGTSNSPLHF
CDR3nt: TGTGCCAGCAGCTTCATAGGGACATCTAATTCACCCCTCCACTTT

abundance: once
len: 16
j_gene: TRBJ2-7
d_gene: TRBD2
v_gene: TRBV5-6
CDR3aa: CASSPGGSGGPNEQYF
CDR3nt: TGTGCCAGCAGCCCCGGGGGTAGCGGGGGGCCTAACGAGCAGTACTTC

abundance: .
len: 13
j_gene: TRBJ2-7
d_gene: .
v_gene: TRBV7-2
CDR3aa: CASSIGTSYEQYF
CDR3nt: TGTGCCAGCAGCATCGGGACATCCTACGAGCAGTACTTC

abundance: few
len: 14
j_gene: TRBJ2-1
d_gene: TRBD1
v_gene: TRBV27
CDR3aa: CASRSYRGHNEQFF
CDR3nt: TGTGCCAGCAGGAGCTACAGGGGACACAATGAGCAGTTCTTC

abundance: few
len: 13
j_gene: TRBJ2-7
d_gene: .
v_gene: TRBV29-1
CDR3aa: CSVLGGYSYEQYF
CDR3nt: TGCAGCGTCCTAGGGGGTTACTCCTACGAGCAGTACTTC

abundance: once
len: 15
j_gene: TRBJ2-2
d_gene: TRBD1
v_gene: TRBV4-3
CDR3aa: CASSQTGGNTGELFF
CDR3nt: TGCGCCAGCAGCCAGACAGGGGGAAACACCGGGGAGCTGTTTTTT

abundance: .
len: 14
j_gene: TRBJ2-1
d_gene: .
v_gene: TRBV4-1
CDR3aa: CASSQEGWANEQFF
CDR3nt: TGCGCCAGCAGCCAAGAAGGCTGGGCAAATGAGCAGTTCTTC

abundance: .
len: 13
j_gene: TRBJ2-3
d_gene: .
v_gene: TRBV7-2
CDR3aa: CASSLVRGDTQYF
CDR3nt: TGTGCCAGCAGCTTAGTACGTGGAGATACGCAGTATTTT

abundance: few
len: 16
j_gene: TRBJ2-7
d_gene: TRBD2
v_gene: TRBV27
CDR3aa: CASSLKPGGFSYEQYF
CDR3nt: TGTGCCAGCAGTTTAAAACCGGGAGGGTTCTCCTACGAGCAGTACTTC

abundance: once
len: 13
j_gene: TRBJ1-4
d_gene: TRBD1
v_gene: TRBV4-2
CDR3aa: CASSLQGAEKLFF
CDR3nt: TGTGCCAGCAGCTTGCAGGGGGCTGAAAAACTGTTTTTT

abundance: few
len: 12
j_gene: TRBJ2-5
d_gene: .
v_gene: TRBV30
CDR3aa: CAWSVPQETQYF
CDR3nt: TGTGCCTGGAGTGTCCCTCAAGAGACCCAGTACTTC

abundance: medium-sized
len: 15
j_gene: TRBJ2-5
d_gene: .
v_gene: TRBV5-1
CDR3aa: CASSLVVTSTETQYF
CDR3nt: TGCGCCAGCAGCTTGGTGGTGACTAGTACTGAGACCCAGTACTTC

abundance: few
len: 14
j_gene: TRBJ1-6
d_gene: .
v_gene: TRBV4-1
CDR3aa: CASSQGQGHSPLHF
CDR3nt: TGCGCCAGCAGCCAAGGCCAGGGACATTCACCCCTCCACTTT

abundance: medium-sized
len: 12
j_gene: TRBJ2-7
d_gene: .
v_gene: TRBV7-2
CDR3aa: CASSLTTTRQYF
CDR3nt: TGTGCCAGCAGCTTAACGACTACGAGGCAGTACTTC

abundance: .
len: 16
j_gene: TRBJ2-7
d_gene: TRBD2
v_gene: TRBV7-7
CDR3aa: CASSLVARGEAYEQYF
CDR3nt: TGTGCCAGCAGCTTAGTAGCGCGGGGGGAGGCCTACGAGCAGTACTTC

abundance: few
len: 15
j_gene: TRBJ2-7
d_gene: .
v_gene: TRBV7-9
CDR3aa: CASSPLGRPSYEQYF
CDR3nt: TGTGCCAGCAGCCCGCTAGGGAGGCCTTCCTACGAGCAGTACTTC

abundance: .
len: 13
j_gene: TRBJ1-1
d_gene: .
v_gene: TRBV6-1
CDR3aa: CASSPLVAAEAFF
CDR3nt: TGTGCCAGCAGCCCTTTAGTGGCCGCTGAAGCTTTCTTT

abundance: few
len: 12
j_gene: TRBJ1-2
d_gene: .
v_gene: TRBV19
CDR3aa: CASSIAGAGYTF
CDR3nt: TGTGCCAGTAGTATAGCGGGGGCTGGCTACACCTTC

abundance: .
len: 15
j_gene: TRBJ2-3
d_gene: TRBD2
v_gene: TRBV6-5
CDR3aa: CASSYSRTSGPTQYF
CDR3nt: TGTGCCAGCAGTTACTCGAGAACTAGCGGACCTACGCAGTATTTT

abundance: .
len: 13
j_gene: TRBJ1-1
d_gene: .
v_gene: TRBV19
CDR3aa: CASSIITNTEAFF
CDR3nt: TGTGCCAGTAGTATTATCACAAACACTGAAGCTTTCTTT

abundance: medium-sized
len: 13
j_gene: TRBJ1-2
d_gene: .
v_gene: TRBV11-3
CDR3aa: CASSLVGKGGYTF
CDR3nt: TGTGCCAGCAGCTTAGTAGGGAAAGGCGGCTACACCTTC

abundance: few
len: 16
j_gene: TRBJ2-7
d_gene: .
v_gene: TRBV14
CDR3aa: CASSQVIGGPSYEQYF
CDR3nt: TGTGCCAGCAGCCAAGTAATAGGTGGTCCATCCTACGAGCAGTACTTC

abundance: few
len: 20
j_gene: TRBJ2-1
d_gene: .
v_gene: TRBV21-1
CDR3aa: CASSLSIRGQGARTHNEQFF
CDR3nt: TGTGCCAGCAGCTTATCGATACGGGGGCAGGGGGCCAGGACCCACAATGAGCAGTTCTTC

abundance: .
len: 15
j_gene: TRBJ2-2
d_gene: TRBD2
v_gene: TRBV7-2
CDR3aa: CASSLLLADTGELFF
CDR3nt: TGTGCCAGCAGCTTACTCCTAGCGGACACCGGGGAGCTGTTTTTT

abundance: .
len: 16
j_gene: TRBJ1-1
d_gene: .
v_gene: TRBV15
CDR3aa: CATSRVAGVMNTEAFF
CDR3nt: TGTGCCACCAGCAGAGTGGCAGGGGTGATGAACACTGAAGCTTTCTTT

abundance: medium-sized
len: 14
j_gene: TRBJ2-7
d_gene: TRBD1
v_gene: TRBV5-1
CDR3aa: CASSLQGALYEQYF
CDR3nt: TGCGCCAGCAGCTTACAGGGGGCCCTCTACGAGCAGTACTTC

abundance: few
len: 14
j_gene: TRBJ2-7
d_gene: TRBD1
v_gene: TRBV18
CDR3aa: CASARDREGNEQYF
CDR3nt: TGTGCCAGCGCACGGGACAGGGAAGGGAACGAGCAGTACTTC

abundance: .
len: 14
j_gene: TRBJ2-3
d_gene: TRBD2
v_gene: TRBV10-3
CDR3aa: CATSSGGSTDTQYF
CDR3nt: TGTGCCACCTCTAGCGGGGGGAGCACAGATACGCAGTATTTT

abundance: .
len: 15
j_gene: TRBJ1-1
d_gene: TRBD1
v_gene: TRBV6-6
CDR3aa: CASSIMTGGWTEAFF
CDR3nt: TGTGCCAGCAGCATAATGACAGGGGGCTGGACTGAAGCTTTCTTT

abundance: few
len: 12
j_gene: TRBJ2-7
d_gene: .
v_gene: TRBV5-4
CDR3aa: CASSFGQYEQYF
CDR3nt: TGTGCCAGCAGCTTTGGACAGTACGAGCAGTACTTC

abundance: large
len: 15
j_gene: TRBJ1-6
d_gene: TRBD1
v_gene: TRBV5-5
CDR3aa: CASSLTGVYNSPLHF
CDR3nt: TGTGCCAGCAGCTTGACAGGGGTATATAATTCACCCCTCCACTTT

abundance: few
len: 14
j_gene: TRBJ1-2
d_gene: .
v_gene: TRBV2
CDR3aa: CASSEAHRSYGYTF
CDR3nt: TGTGCCAGCAGTGAAGCGCACCGATCCTATGGCTACACCTTC

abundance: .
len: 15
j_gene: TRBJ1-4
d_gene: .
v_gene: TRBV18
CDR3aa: CASSHRPDSNEKLFF
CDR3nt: TGTGCCAGCTCTCATCGTCCAGATTCTAATGAAAAACTGTTTTTT

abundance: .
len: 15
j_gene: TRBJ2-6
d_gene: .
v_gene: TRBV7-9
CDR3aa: CASSFEGGGANVLTF
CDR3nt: TGTGCCAGCAGCTTTGAAGGGGGTGGGGCCAACGTCCTGACTTTC

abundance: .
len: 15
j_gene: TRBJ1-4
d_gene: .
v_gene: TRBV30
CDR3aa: CAWSVRGSTREKLFF
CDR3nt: TGTGCCTGGAGTGTAAGGGGCAGTACGCGGGAAAAACTGTTTTTT

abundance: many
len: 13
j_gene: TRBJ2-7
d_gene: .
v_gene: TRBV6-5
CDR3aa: CASSYPPTYEQYF
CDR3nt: TGTGCCAGCAGTTACCCCCCTACCTACGAGCAGTACTTC

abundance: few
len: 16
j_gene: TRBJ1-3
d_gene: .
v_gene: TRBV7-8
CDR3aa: CASSLDRERLGNTIYF
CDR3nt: TGTGCCAGCAGCTTAGACAGGGAAAGGTTGGGAAACACCATATATTTT

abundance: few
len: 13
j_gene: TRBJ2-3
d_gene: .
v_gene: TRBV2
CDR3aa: CACNFAGTDTQYF
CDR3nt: TGTGCCTGCAACTTCGCCGGCACAGATACGCAGTATTTT

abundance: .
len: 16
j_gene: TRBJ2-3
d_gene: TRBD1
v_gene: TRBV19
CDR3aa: CASSDRVSSSTDTQYF
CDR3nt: TGTGCCAGTAGTGACAGGGTTTCCTCTAGCACAGATACGCAGTATTTT

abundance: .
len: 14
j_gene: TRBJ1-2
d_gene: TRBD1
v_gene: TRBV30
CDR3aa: CAWRYRGRIYGCTF
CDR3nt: TGTGCCTGGCGCTACAGGGGGCGTATCTATGGCTGCACCTTC

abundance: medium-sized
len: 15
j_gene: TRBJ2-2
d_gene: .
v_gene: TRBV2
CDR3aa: CASSAWGLSTGELFF
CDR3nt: TGTGCCAGCAGCGCCTGGGGACTTTCCACCGGGGAGCTGTTTTTT

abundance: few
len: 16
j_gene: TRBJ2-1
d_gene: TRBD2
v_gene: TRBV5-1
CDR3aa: CASSQEGLAFYNEQFF
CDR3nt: TGCGCCAGCAGCCAGGAAGGACTAGCTTTCTACAATGAGCAGTTCTTC

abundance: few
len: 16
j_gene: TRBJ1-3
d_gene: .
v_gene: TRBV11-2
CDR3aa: CASSLDGLNSGNTIYF
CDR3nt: TGTGCCAGCAGCTTGGACGGACTGAACTCTGGAAACACCATATATTTT

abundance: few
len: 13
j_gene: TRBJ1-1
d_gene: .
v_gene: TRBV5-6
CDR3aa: CASTWGLNTEAFF
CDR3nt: TGTGCCAGCACATGGGGTCTGAACACTGAAGCTTTCTTT

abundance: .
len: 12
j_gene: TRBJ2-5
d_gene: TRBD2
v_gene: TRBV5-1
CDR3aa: CASTSGGETQYF
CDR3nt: TGCGCCAGCACTAGCGGGGGGGAGACCCAGTACTTC

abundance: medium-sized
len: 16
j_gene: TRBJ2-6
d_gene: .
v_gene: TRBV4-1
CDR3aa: CASSQARFSGANVLTF
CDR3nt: TGCGCCAGCAGCCAAGCCAGATTCTCTGGGGCCAACGTCCTGACTTTC